This T cell receptor beta chain was sequenced in a study of cytomegalovirus exposure and HLA in healthy donors. Background on the study: Among roughly 190 million T cells, an earlier analysis found around 100 million unique TCR beta sequences.

The CDR3 length is 13 residues. CDR1 is MNHEY and CDR2 is SVGAGI in the germline V gene. Trimming removed 5 bases from V and 8 bases from J; junction bases left unmatched: 7. General study findings and limits: Presence/absence analyses assumed roughly uniform sequencing depth across donors. In a later analysis, V- and J-gene trimming of beta chains associated with a DCLRE1C missense variant, replicated independently.

A note on this clone: The antigen remains unidentified.

13 Jbeta primers and 60 Vbeta primers were used for the PCR. Measured with immunoSEQ multiplex PCR; TCRdb has only the in-frame clones, and not every one. The profile covers 200,000 to 250,000 clones, with roughly 73% appearing a single time and under 0.6% taken by the ten largest. The material sequenced was PBMCs. The receptor's source is a boy aged 5-17 years in good health and CMV-seronegative. The rearrangement uses TRBV6-5 and TRBJ1-2, with 8 bases lining up with TRBD1. Here the CDR3 reads CASSPRRGRGYTF. CDR3 DNA sequence: TGTGCCAGCAGTCCGCGCAGGGGGCGAGGCTACACCTTC.